These 4 T cell receptor beta chains came from one sample sequenced in a study of T cells expressing NK-cell markers. TCRdb reprocessed the 5' RACE reads; each CDR3 protein has one entry and no DNA is given. Here the sample table reports over 150,000 distinct CDR3 sequences. Material for sequencing was blood T cells: a sorted CD56 or NKG2C T cell subset, CD4+ or CD8+ T cells, or bulk PBMC T cells (not recorded which). The source is a woman between 50 and 59 years old in good health.

This chain uses TRBV7-8 with TRBJ2-5; TCRdb indicates TRBD1, and absent DNA this call remains unverified. This CDR3 spans 16 amino acids. From germline, CDR1 is SGHVS and CDR2 FQNEAQ. The CDR3 spells CASSYSPGQRKETQYF.

The chain links TRBV19 to TRBJ1-1. Looked up from germline, CDR1 is LNHDA and CDR2 is SQIVND (reference sequence). The CDR3 sequence is 14 residues long. The CDR3 sequence: CASTLQGGNTEAFF.

V is TRBV13 and J is TRBJ2-1. In germline, CDR1 is PRHDT, CDR2 FYEKMQ (reference sequence). The CDR3 is 14 amino acids. CDR3 sequence reads: CASSWGRFYNEQFF.

This rearrangement joins TRBV10-3 to TRBJ2-1; checking the TCRdb D call of TRBD2 is not possible without DNA. In germline, CDR1 is ENHRY, CDR2 SYGVKD. The CDR3 is 18 residues long. CDR3 sequence: CAIRVGYNSGRAYNEQFF.